A selection of T cell receptor beta chains follows, all from one sample in a study of control samples from healthy donors and cancer patients. Profiling relied on immunoSEQ multiplex PCR, and the TCRdb table lists in-frame clones only, not all of them. The repertoire holds about 150,000 clones, with over 85% as singletons. Input material: blood. These receptors were taken from a man aged 18 to 30 in good health. Each CDR3 is given with its conserved first and last residue. D genes are given only for firm matches. Clone size is shown for a subset of rows, as once, few, many or a class of expanded clone.

d_call,clone_size,cdr3_length,v_call,j_call,cdr3_aa,cdr3_nt
.,.,14,TRBV5-1,TRBJ1-3,CASSLTLSGNTIYF,TGCGCCAGCAGCTTGACGCTCTCTGGAAACACCATATATTTT
.,few,12,TRBV6-6,TRBJ2-7,CASSNDYYEQYF,TGTGCCAGCAGTAACGACTACTACGAGCAGTACTTC
.,.,12,TRBV19,TRBJ2-1,CASIQAGGEQFF,TGTGCCAGTATCCAGGCCGGGGGAGAGCAGTTCTTC
.,.,12,TRBV7-9,TRBJ2-3,CASSLMIDTQYF,TGTGCCAGCAGCTTAATGATAGATACGCAGTATTTT
.,.,15,TRBV6-6,TRBJ2-7,CASSPPGDGSYEQYF,TGTGCCAGCAGTCCCCCCGGGGACGGCTCCTACGAGCAGTACTTC
.,.,14,TRBV5-1,TRBJ1-4,CASSLGQNNEKLFF,TGCGCCAGCAGCTTGGGACAGAATAATGAAAAACTGTTTTTT
.,.,16,TRBV6-5,TRBJ2-7,CASSYSSTGNAYEQYF,TGTGCCAGCAGTTACTCGAGTACAGGAAATGCCTACGAGCAGTACTTC
.,.,13,TRBV12-3/TRBV12-4,TRBJ2-5,CASSSGAGETQYF,TGTGCCAGCAGTTCAGGGGCTGGGGAGACCCAGTACTTC
.,.,14,TRBV30,TRBJ1-5,CAWSVAGGNQPQHF,TGTGCCTGGAGTGTAGCGGGGGGGAATCAGCCCCAGCATTTT
.,.,12,TRBV6-2/TRBV6-3,TRBJ1-1,CASSDSSTEAFF,TGTGCCAGCAGCGACAGTTCCACTGAAGCTTTCTTT
.,few,21,TRBV28,TRBJ2-1,CASRYKIVTGEFKSSYNEQFF,TGTGCCAGCAGGTATAAAATTGTGACGGGCGAATTTAAAAGCTCCTACAATGAGCAGTTCTTC
TRBD1,.,14,TRBV4-2,TRBJ2-5,CASSFPDRLETQYF,TGTGCCAGCAGCTTCCCGGACAGGTTGGAGACCCAGTACTTC
.,.,15,TRBV5-1,TRBJ1-1,CASSSYRTMNTEAFF,TGCGCCAGCAGCTCCTACAGGACCATGAACACTGAAGCTTTCTTT
.,.,14,TRBV7-9,TRBJ1-1,CASSFQGLNTEAFF,TGTGCCAGCAGCTTTCAGGGCTTGAACACTGAAGCTTTCTTT
TRBD2,.,16,TRBV4-1,TRBJ2-1,CASSQVVRGGDHEQFF,TGCGCCAGCAGCCAAGTTGTGCGGGGGGGCGACCATGAGCAGTTCTTC
TRBD1,.,15,TRBV9,TRBJ1-4,CASSAWGQQYEKLFF,TGTGCCAGCAGCGCGTGGGGACAGCAGTATGAAAAACTGTTTTTT
.,.,12,TRBV6-2/TRBV6-3,TRBJ1-5,CASSREGGRCSF,TGTGCCAGCAGCCGCGAGGGGGGGAGGTGTTCCTTT